The T cell receptor beta chain under discussion was sequenced for a study of CD4 T cells in relation to SARS-CoV-2 and coronaviruses. The CDR3 extends over 15 amino acids. The V gene's germline CDR1 is SGHRS and CDR2 YFSETQ. V gave up 2 bases and J gave up 9 bases; unmatched junction bases: 6. Clones were read by immunoSEQ multiplex PCR, and TCRdb kept only the in-frame ones, dropping some. This repertoire shows some 43,000 clones, 82% found once; its top ten account for 1.1% to 1.5%. Remarks on this clone: Its antigen remains unidentified.

Sequencing was done on a sample of naive CD4+ T cells from PBMCs, cultured in vitro. As for subset: naive CD4+ T cells isolated by negative enrichment. The V call is TRBV5-1, the J call TRBJ2-1; 12 bases match TRBD2. The sequence was obtained from an adult with COVID-19. In DNA, the CDR3 is TGCGCCAGCAGCTTCCTAGCGGGAGGGGATGGTGAGCAGTTCTTC. Protein: CASSFLAGGDGEQFF. Full variable domain (missing parts from reference TRBV5-1 and TRBJ2-1): KAGVTQTPRYLIKTRGQQVTLSCSPISGHRSVSWYQQTPGQGLQFLFEYFSETQRNKGNFPGRFSGRQFSNSRSEMNVSTLELGDSALYLCASSFLAGGDGEQFFGPGTRLTVL.